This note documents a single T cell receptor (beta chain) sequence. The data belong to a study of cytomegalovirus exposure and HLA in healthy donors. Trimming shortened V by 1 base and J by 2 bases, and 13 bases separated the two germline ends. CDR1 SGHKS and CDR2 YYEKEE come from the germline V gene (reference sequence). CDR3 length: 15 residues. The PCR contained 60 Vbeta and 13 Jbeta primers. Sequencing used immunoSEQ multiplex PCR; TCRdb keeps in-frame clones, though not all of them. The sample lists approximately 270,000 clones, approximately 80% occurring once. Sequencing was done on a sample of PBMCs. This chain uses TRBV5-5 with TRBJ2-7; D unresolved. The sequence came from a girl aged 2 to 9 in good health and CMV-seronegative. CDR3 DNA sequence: TGTGCCAGCAGCTTGAGGTGGTTGCGGCCCTACGAGCAGTACTTC. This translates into CASSLRWLRPYEQYF.